This T cell receptor beta chain was obtained from a study of blood T cells in healthy people across ages. For the study at large: About one barcoded beta molecule per two T cells came from capture by template switching. Study findings and constraints: Donor CMV status, an unknown factor, possibly confounded changes in expanded clonotypes.

This clonotype has ten or more counts. As yet, its antigen is unknown. Using a J-beta primer mix together with a sample-barcoded 5' primer, a second PCR was run for 7 to 11 cycles. TCRdb recomputed calls from the 5' RACE reads with MiXCR, one row per CDR3 protein. The repertoire holds roughly 640,000 distinct CDR3 sequences, with approximately 30% as singletons. Each sample had at least 6 million PBMCs isolated. Per individual sample, total RNA of at least 6 micrograms was extracted. The CDR3 contains 16 residues. Germline CDR1 reads LGHNA; CDR2 reads YNFKEQ. Trimming took off 3 bases at V and 10 bases at J, with 23 bases between the two ends.

This sequence originates from a woman over 75 in good health. The sequenced sample was blood. This chain uses TRBV4-2 with TRBJ2-3; the D gene is possibly TRBD2 (5 bases). The CDR3 loop is CASSHSLAGSLYPQYF. Written as DNA, the CDR3 is TGTGCCAGCAGCCATTCGTTGGCGGGCTCCCTGTATCCGCAGTATTTT.